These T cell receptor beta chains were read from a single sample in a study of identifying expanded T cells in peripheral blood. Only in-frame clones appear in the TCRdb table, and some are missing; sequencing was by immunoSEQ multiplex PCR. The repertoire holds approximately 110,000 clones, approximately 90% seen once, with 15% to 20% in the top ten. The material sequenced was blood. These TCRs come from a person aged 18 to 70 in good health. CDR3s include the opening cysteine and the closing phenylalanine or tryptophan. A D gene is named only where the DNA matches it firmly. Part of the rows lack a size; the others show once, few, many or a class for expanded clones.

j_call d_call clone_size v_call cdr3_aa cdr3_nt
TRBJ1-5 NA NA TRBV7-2 CASSLEGGNQPQHF TGTGCCAGCAGCTTAGAGGGGGGCAATCAGCCCCAGCATTTT
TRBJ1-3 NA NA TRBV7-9 CASSHRQEKNTIYF TGTGCCAGCAGTCACCGACAGGAAAAAAACACCATATATTTT
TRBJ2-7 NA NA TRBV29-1 CSVGLQPWDEQYF TGCAGCGTTGGCCTCCAGCCGTGGGACGAGCAGTACTTC
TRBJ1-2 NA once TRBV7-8 CASSLVPGQEDYGYTF TGTGCCAGCAGCTTAGTACCGGGGCAGGAGGACTATGGCTACACCTTC
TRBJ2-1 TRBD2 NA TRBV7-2 CASSVELAGGSLEQFF TGTGCCAGCAGCGTCGAACTAGCGGGGGGTTCCCTTGAGCAGTTCTTC
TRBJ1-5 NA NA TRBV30 CAWSVQYGGGIGQPQHF TGTGCCTGGAGTGTACAGTATGGGGGGGGGATTGGTCAGCCCCAGCATTTT
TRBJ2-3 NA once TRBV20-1 CSARVERRPGF TGCAGTGCTAGAGTGGAAAGGCGCCCCGGTTTT
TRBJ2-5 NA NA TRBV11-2 CASSLFLAHQETQYF TGTGCCAGCAGTCTTTTCCTCGCCCACCAAGAGACCCAGTACTTC
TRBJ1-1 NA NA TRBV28 CASSLLMNTEAFF TGTGCCAGCAGTTTACTGATGAACACTGAAGCTTTCTTT
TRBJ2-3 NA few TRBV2 CASSATTDTQYF TGTGCCAGCAGTGCTACCACAGATACGCAGTATTTT
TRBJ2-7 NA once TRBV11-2 CASSFGQGFDEQYF TGTGCCAGCAGCTTCGGGCAGGGGTTTGACGAGCAGTACTTC
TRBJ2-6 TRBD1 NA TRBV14 CASSPPTRDSHSGANVLTF TGTGCCAGCAGCCCCCCGACCCGGGACAGTCACTCTGGGGCCAACGTCCTGACTTTC
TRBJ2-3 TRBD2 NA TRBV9 CASSGRAGGTTDTQYF TGTGCCAGCAGCGGAAGAGCGGGGGGGACCACAGATACGCAGTATTTT
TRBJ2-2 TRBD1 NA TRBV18 CASSPPGQGRGTGELFF TGTGCCAGCTCACCTCCCGGACAGGGCCGTGGTACCGGGGAGCTGTTTTTT
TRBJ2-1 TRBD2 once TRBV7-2 CASSLVRLAERYGEQFF TGTGCCAGCAGCTTAGTTCGACTAGCGGAAAGATACGGTGAGCAGTTCTTC
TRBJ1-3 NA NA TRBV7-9 CASYNGGSPSGNTIYF TGTGCCAGCTACAACGGCGGGAGCCCCTCTGGAAACACCATATATTTT
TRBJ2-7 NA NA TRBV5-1 CASSSGYEQYF TGTGCCAGCAGCTCGGGTTACGAGCAGTACTTC
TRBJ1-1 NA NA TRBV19 CASSLEGNTEAFF TGTGCCAGTAGTCTCGAAGGGAACACTGAAGCTTTCTTT
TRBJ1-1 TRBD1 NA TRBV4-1 CASSHVLSRGETEAFF TGCGCCAGCAGCCATGTGCTTAGCAGGGGGGAGACTGAAGCTTTCTTT
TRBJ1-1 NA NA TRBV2 CASKDGSLHLNTEAFF TGTGCCAGCAAGGACGGGTCTTTGCACTTGAACACTGAAGCTTTCTTT
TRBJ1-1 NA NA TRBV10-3 CAISLSENTEAFF TGTGCCATCAGCCTATCAGAGAACACTGAAGCTTTCTTT
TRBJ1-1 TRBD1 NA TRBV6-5 CASSVTGLPEAFF TGTGCCAGCTCCGTGACAGGGCTACCTGAAGCTTTCTTT
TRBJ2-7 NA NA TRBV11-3 CASSVRWGRSYEQYF TGTGCCAGCAGCGTCCGATGGGGTCGTTCCTACGAGCAGTACTTC
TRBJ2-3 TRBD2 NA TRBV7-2 CASSFTSGGVGRRDTQYF TGTGCCAGCAGCTTTACTAGCGGGGGGGTTGGAAGGCGGGATACGCAGTATTTT
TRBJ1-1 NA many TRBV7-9 CASRYPSTGNTEAFF TGTGCCAGCAGATATCCCTCGACGGGGAACACTGAAGCTTTCTTT
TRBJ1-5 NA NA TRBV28 CASSLRGQPQHF TGTGCCAGCAGTTTACGAGGTCAGCCCCAGCATTTT
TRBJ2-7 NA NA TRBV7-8 CASSSALRQGGYEQYF TGTGCCAGCAGCTCAGCCCTCCGGCAGGGGGGCTACGAGCAGTACTTC
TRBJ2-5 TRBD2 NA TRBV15 CATSLRGGGETQYF TGTGCCACCAGCCTGCGGGGGGGCGGGGAGACCCAGTACTTC
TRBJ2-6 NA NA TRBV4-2 CASSQDRARASSGANVLTF TGTGCCAGCAGCCAAGATCGGGCCCGTGCGAGCTCTGGGGCCAACGTCCTGACTTTC
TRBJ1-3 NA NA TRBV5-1 CASSLQTGSGNTIYF TGCGCCAGCAGCCTCCAAACAGGCTCTGGAAACACCATATATTTT
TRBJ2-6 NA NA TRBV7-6 CASSQIFSGANVLTF TGTGCCAGCAGCCAAATTTTCTCTGGGGCCAACGTCCTGACTTTC
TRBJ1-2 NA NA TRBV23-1 CASSLLGPGGFERGGYTF TGCGCCAGCAGTCTACTAGGGCCAGGCGGTTTTGAAAGAGGAGGCTACACCTTC
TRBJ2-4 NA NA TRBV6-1 CASSGLENIQYF TGTGCCAGTTCGGGACTGGAAAACATTCAGTACTTC
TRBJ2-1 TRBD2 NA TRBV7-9 CASSLRLAGGRTNEQFF TGTGCCAGCAGCTTACGCCTAGCGGGGGGAAGGACGAATGAGCAGTTCTTC
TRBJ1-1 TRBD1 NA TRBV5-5 CASSARDRGNTEAFF TGTGCCAGCAGCGCCAGGGACAGGGGAAACACTGAAGCTTTCTTT
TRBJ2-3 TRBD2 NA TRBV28 CASSYLGLDRTDTQYF TGTGCCAGCAGTTACCTGGGACTAGACCGCACAGATACGCAGTATTTT
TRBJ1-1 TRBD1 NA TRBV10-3 CAIARTGAGVGHTEAFF TGTGCCATAGCTCGGACAGGGGCAGGGGTGGGCCACACTGAAGCTTTCTTT
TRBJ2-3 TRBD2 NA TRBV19 CASSLPLAGGIDTQYF TGTGCCAGTAGCCTACCCCTAGCGGGGGGGATTGATACGCAGTATTTT
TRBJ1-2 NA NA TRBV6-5 CASSLTNYGYTF TGTGCCAGCAGTCTAACTAACTATGGCTACACCTTC
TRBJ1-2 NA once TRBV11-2 CASSLSMDGYTF TGTGCCAGCAGCTTATCAATGGATGGCTACACCTTC
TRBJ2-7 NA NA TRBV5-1 CASSLVQGAGEQYF TGCGCCAGCAGCTTGGTCCAGGGCGCTGGCGAGCAGTACTTC
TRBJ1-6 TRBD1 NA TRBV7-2 CASSEQGPGPPLHF TGTGCCAGCAGCGAACAGGGGCCGGGGCCACCCCTCCACTTT
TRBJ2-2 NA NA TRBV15 CATSRDHSPNTGELFF TGTGCCACCAGCAGAGATCACAGCCCGAACACCGGGGAGCTGTTTTTT
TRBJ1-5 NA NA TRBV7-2 CASSPTGPSGQPQHF TGTGCCAGCAGCCCAACAGGTCCTTCGGGTCAGCCCCAGCATTTT
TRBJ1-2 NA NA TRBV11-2 CASSSSGHLGGYGYTF TGTGCCAGCAGCTCCTCGGGGCACCTCGGTGGCTATGGCTACACCTTC
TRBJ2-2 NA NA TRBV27 CASTKSGELFF TGTGCCAGCACCAAAAGCGGGGAGCTGTTTTTT
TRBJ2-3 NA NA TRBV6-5 CASRSTGTSTDTQYF TGTGCCAGCAGGAGTACCGGGACTAGCACAGATACGCAGTATTTT
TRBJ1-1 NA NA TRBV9 CASSAPANTEAFF TGTGCCAGCAGCGCACCAGCTAACACTGAAGCTTTCTTT
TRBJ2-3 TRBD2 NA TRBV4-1 CASRQAGGPGDTQYF TGCGCCAGCCGTCAGGCGGGGGGGCCCGGAGATACGCAGTATTTT
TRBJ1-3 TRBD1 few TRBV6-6 CASTQGGTENTIYF TGTGCCAGCACCCAAGGGGGCACGGAAAACACCATATATTTT
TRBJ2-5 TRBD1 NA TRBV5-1 CASSSGTGAYQETQYF TGCGCCAGCAGTTCCGGGACAGGGGCCTACCAAGAGACCCAGTACTTC
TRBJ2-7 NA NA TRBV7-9 CASRAGRGEQYF TGTGCCAGCAGGGCAGGTCGAGGGGAGCAGTACTTC
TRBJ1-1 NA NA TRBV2 CASSFSFRTNTEAFF TGTGCCAGCAGTTTTTCTTTCCGAACGAACACTGAAGCTTTCTTT
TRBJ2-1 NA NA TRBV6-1 CASREGGSGSSYNEQFF TGTGCCAGCAGGGAAGGGGGGTCTGGTAGCTCCTACAATGAGCAGTTCTTC